This is a list of T cell receptor beta chains from one sample in a study of T cell responses to AZD1222 COVID-19 vaccine. Some clones are missing from TCRdb's copy, which holds only in-frame ones; the method was immunoSEQ multiplex PCR. The sample shows 140,000 to 150,000 clones, 82% of them seen only once. Sequences were derived from peripheral blood, sampled on day 0 of MenACWY control vaccination. The source is an adult in good health. CDR3s include the opening cysteine and the closing phenylalanine or tryptophan. A D gene is named only where the DNA matches it firmly. Size is omitted from some rows. Given values are once, few, many or a class for expanded clones.

CDR3aa: CASSPKTGGAGKVEQFF; CDR3nt: TGTGCCAGCAGCCCGAAGACCGGGGGCGCGGGGAAGGTTGAGCAGTTCTTC; abundance: few; j_gene: TRBJ2-1; len: 17; d_gene: .; v_gene: TRBV7-9
CDR3aa: CASRTRLASGNQETQYF; CDR3nt: TGTGCCAGCAGAACCCGGTTGGCTAGCGGAAACCAAGAGACCCAGTACTTC; abundance: .; j_gene: TRBJ2-5; len: 17; d_gene: TRBD2; v_gene: TRBV28
CDR3aa: CASSLVSGGPAGETQYF; CDR3nt: TGCGCCAGCAGCTTAGTTAGCGGGGGTCCCGCGGGGGAGACCCAGTACTTC; abundance: .; j_gene: TRBJ2-5; len: 17; d_gene: TRBD2; v_gene: TRBV5-1
CDR3aa: CASSVANEQFF; CDR3nt: TGTGCCAGCAGCGTAGCGAATGAGCAGTTCTTC; abundance: .; j_gene: TRBJ2-1; len: 11; d_gene: .; v_gene: TRBV9
CDR3aa: CASSYERGTEAFF; CDR3nt: TGTGCCAGCAGTTACGAAAGGGGCACTGAAGCTTTCTTT; abundance: .; j_gene: TRBJ1-1; len: 13; d_gene: .; v_gene: TRBV6-5
CDR3aa: CASSLAQTFYGYTF; CDR3nt: TGTGCCAGCAGCTTAGCACAGACCTTCTATGGCTACACCTTC; abundance: .; j_gene: TRBJ1-2; len: 14; d_gene: .; v_gene: TRBV7-9
CDR3aa: CASTLTGVNTEAFF; CDR3nt: TGTGCCAGCACCTTGACAGGGGTGAACACTGAAGCTTTCTTT; abundance: once; j_gene: TRBJ1-1; len: 14; d_gene: TRBD1; v_gene: TRBV6-5
CDR3aa: CASSYPGQGTGELFF; CDR3nt: TGTGCCAGCAGTTACCCGGGACAGGGTACCGGGGAGCTGTTTTTT; abundance: .; j_gene: TRBJ2-2; len: 15; d_gene: TRBD1; v_gene: TRBV6-5
CDR3aa: CASSLGGPNTEAFF; CDR3nt: TGCGCCAGCAGCTTGGGGGGGCCCAACACTGAAGCTTTCTTT; abundance: .; j_gene: TRBJ1-1; len: 14; d_gene: .; v_gene: TRBV5-1
CDR3aa: CASSPLPGNEQFF; CDR3nt: TGTGCCAGCAGCCCCCTCCCTGGGAATGAGCAGTTCTTC; abundance: .; j_gene: TRBJ2-1; len: 13; d_gene: .; v_gene: TRBV3-1/TRBV3-2
CDR3aa: CASSLTDGSYNEQFF; CDR3nt: TGTGCCAGCAGCCTTACGGACGGTTCCTACAATGAGCAGTTCTTC; abundance: .; j_gene: TRBJ2-1; len: 15; d_gene: .; v_gene: TRBV7-9
CDR3aa: CASSKDRGEAFF; CDR3nt: TGTGCCAGCAGCAAAGACAGGGGTGAAGCTTTCTTT; abundance: .; j_gene: TRBJ1-1; len: 12; d_gene: TRBD1; v_gene: TRBV7-8
CDR3aa: CASSESSSYEQYF; CDR3nt: TGTGCCAGCAGTGAGTCCTCCTCCTACGAGCAGTACTTC; abundance: .; j_gene: TRBJ2-7; len: 13; d_gene: .; v_gene: TRBV25-1
CDR3aa: CASSLAYGATNEKLFF; CDR3nt: TGTGCCAGCAGCTTAGCGTACGGGGCAACTAATGAAAAACTGTTTTTT; abundance: .; j_gene: TRBJ1-4; len: 16; d_gene: .; v_gene: TRBV7-9
CDR3aa: CATSRGAESRETQYF; CDR3nt: TGTGCCACATCCAGGGGGGCGGAATCGCGGGAGACCCAGTACTTC; abundance: .; j_gene: TRBJ2-5; len: 15; d_gene: .; v_gene: TRBV27
CDR3aa: CASSSRNTDTQYF; CDR3nt: TGTGCCAGTAGTTCCAGGAACACAGATACGCAGTATTTT; abundance: .; j_gene: TRBJ2-3; len: 13; d_gene: .; v_gene: TRBV19
CDR3aa: CAISKSGTGGHSPLHF; CDR3nt: TGTGCCATCAGCAAGTCCGGGACAGGGGGACACTCACCCCTCCACTTT; abundance: .; j_gene: TRBJ1-6; len: 16; d_gene: TRBD1; v_gene: TRBV10-3
CDR3aa: CASSSGTRRQETQYF; CDR3nt: TGTGCCAGCAGCTCAGGGACTAGGCGTCAAGAGACCCAGTACTTC; abundance: .; j_gene: TRBJ2-5; len: 15; d_gene: TRBD2; v_gene: TRBV11-2
CDR3aa: CATSRLGYGYTF; CDR3nt: TGTGCCACCAGCAGACTGGGTTATGGCTACACCTTC; abundance: .; j_gene: TRBJ1-2; len: 12; d_gene: .; v_gene: TRBV15
CDR3aa: CASSQIMNTEAFF; CDR3nt: TGTGCCAGCAGTCAAATCATGAACACTGAAGCTTTCTTT; abundance: .; j_gene: TRBJ1-1; len: 13; d_gene: .; v_gene: TRBV3-1/TRBV3-2
CDR3aa: CASSVSQRHTIYF; CDR3nt: TGTGCCAGCAGTGTGAGTCAGCGGCACACCATATATTTT; abundance: once; j_gene: TRBJ1-3; len: 13; d_gene: .; v_gene: TRBV2
CDR3aa: CASSSPGRRLF; CDR3nt: TGCGCCAGCAGCTCCCCGGGACGGCGACTCTTT; abundance: .; j_gene: TRBJ1-1; len: 11; d_gene: .; v_gene: TRBV5-1
CDR3aa: CAIGDRGLNYGYTF; CDR3nt: TGTGCCATAGGGGACAGGGGTTTGAACTATGGCTACACCTTC; abundance: .; j_gene: TRBJ1-2; len: 14; d_gene: TRBD1; v_gene: TRBV10-3
CDR3aa: CASNLQGSTEAFF; CDR3nt: TGTGCCAGCAACCTACAGGGAAGCACTGAAGCTTTCTTT; abundance: .; j_gene: TRBJ1-1; len: 13; d_gene: .; v_gene: TRBV12-3/TRBV12-4
CDR3aa: CASSLEPGSNSPLHF; CDR3nt: TGTGCCAGCAGCTTAGAACCGGGCAGCAATTCACCCCTCCACTTT; abundance: .; j_gene: TRBJ1-6; len: 15; d_gene: .; v_gene: TRBV11-2
CDR3aa: CSVVETGGGTEAFF; CDR3nt: TGCAGCGTTGTCGAGACAGGGGGGGGCACTGAAGCTTTCTTT; abundance: .; j_gene: TRBJ1-1; len: 14; d_gene: TRBD1; v_gene: TRBV29-1
CDR3aa: CASSVRRTEVSTDTQYF; CDR3nt: TGTGCCAGCAGTGTCCGTCGGACAGAGGTTAGCACAGATACGCAGTATTTT; abundance: .; j_gene: TRBJ2-3; len: 17; d_gene: .; v_gene: TRBV6-1
CDR3aa: CASSLGGGRGTEAFF; CDR3nt: TGTGCCAGCAGCTTAGGCGGGGGCCGAGGGACTGAAGCTTTCTTT; abundance: .; j_gene: TRBJ1-1; len: 15; d_gene: .; v_gene: TRBV7-2
CDR3aa: CASSLGPLSGANVLTF; CDR3nt: TGTGCCAGCAGCTTAGGTCCCCTCTCTGGGGCCAACGTCCTGACTTTC; abundance: .; j_gene: TRBJ2-6; len: 16; d_gene: .; v_gene: TRBV7-3
CDR3aa: CARGGGYTDTQYF; CDR3nt: TGTGCCAGAGGGGGGGGGTACACAGATACGCAGTATTTT; abundance: .; j_gene: TRBJ2-3; len: 13; d_gene: .; v_gene: TRBV19
CDR3aa: CASSLGGGGMTNEKLFF; CDR3nt: TGTGCCAGCAGTTTGGGGGGAGGGGGCATGACTAATGAAAAACTGTTTTTT; abundance: .; j_gene: TRBJ1-4; len: 17; d_gene: TRBD1; v_gene: TRBV28
CDR3aa: CASSVGRGAYEQYF; CDR3nt: TGTGCCAGCAGCGTAGGCAGGGGGGCCTACGAGCAGTACTTC; abundance: .; j_gene: TRBJ2-7; len: 14; d_gene: .; v_gene: TRBV9
CDR3aa: CASSLAGGPILF; CDR3nt: TGTGCCAGCAGCTTAGCGGGGGGGCCTATCCTCTTC; abundance: .; j_gene: TRBJ2-1; len: 12; d_gene: .; v_gene: TRBV7-6
CDR3aa: CASSLGGATEAFF; CDR3nt: TGTGCCAGCAGCTTAGGGGGGGCGACTGAAGCTTTCTTT; abundance: .; j_gene: TRBJ1-1; len: 13; d_gene: .; v_gene: TRBV11-2
CDR3aa: CASSISNQPQHF; CDR3nt: TGTGCCAGCAGTATTAGCAATCAGCCCCAGCATTTT; abundance: .; j_gene: TRBJ1-5; len: 12; d_gene: .; v_gene: TRBV6-6
CDR3aa: CASSLRVQVSQETQYF; CDR3nt: TGTGCCAGCAGCCTTAGGGTACAGGTCAGCCAAGAGACCCAGTACTTC; abundance: .; j_gene: TRBJ2-5; len: 16; d_gene: .; v_gene: TRBV11-2
CDR3aa: CASSLKQGSSPLHF; CDR3nt: TGTGCCAGCAGCTTGAAACAGGGTAGTTCACCCCTCCACTTT; abundance: few; j_gene: TRBJ1-6; len: 14; d_gene: .; v_gene: TRBV5-6
CDR3aa: CASSSGQQETQYF; CDR3nt: TGCGCCAGCAGCTCGGGACAGCAAGAGACCCAGTACTTC; abundance: .; j_gene: TRBJ2-5; len: 13; d_gene: TRBD1; v_gene: TRBV5-1
CDR3aa: CASLKARIGGYTF; CDR3nt: TGTGCAAGTTTAAAGGCGCGGATCGGCGGCTACACCTTC; abundance: .; j_gene: TRBJ1-2; len: 13; d_gene: .; v_gene: TRBV12-2
CDR3aa: CASSSQEGTEAFF; CDR3nt: TGTGCCAGCAGTTCACAGGAGGGGACTGAAGCTTTCTTT; abundance: .; j_gene: TRBJ1-1; len: 13; d_gene: .; v_gene: TRBV27
CDR3aa: CASGDPGQIYGYTF; CDR3nt: TGTGCCAGCGGGGATCCGGGACAGATCTATGGCTACACCTTC; abundance: .; j_gene: TRBJ1-2; len: 14; d_gene: TRBD1; v_gene: TRBV6-5
CDR3aa: CASSLLGNEQFF; CDR3nt: TGTGCCAGCAGCTTACTGGGAAATGAGCAGTTCTTC; abundance: .; j_gene: TRBJ2-1; len: 12; d_gene: .; v_gene: TRBV11-3
CDR3aa: CASSPLLAGGNEQFF; CDR3nt: TGTGCCAGCTCACCCCTCCTAGCGGGGGGAAATGAGCAGTTCTTC; abundance: .; j_gene: TRBJ2-1; len: 15; d_gene: TRBD2; v_gene: TRBV18
CDR3aa: CASSTTTGFHGETQYF; CDR3nt: TGTGCCAGCAGCACGACGACAGGGTTCCACGGAGAGACCCAGTACTTC; abundance: .; j_gene: TRBJ2-5; len: 16; d_gene: TRBD1; v_gene: TRBV7-9
CDR3aa: CASSFYRVGSGNTIYF; CDR3nt: TGTGCCAGCAGCTTCTACAGGGTGGGCTCTGGAAACACCATATATTTT; abundance: .; j_gene: TRBJ1-3; len: 16; d_gene: .; v_gene: TRBV7-9
CDR3aa: CASSVAGRDTEAFF; CDR3nt: TGTGCCAGCTCAGTGGCAGGGAGGGACACTGAAGCTTTCTTT; abundance: .; j_gene: TRBJ1-1; len: 14; d_gene: .; v_gene: TRBV18
CDR3aa: CASSQGRVYSGNTIYF; CDR3nt: TGTGCCAGCAGCCAGGGCAGGGTTTACTCTGGAAACACCATATATTTT; abundance: .; j_gene: TRBJ1-3; len: 16; d_gene: .; v_gene: TRBV3-1/TRBV3-2
CDR3aa: CASGRGGQGFFNEQFF; CDR3nt: TGTGCCAGCGGTAGAGGCGGACAGGGTTTTTTCAATGAGCAGTTCTTC; abundance: once; j_gene: TRBJ2-1; len: 16; d_gene: TRBD1; v_gene: TRBV28